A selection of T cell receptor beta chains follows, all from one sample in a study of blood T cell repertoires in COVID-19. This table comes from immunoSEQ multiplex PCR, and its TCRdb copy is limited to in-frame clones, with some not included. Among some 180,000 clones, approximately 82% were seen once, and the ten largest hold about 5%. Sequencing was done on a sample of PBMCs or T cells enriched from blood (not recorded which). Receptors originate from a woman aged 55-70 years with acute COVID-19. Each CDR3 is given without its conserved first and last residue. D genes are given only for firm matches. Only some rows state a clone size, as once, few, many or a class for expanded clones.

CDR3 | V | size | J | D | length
ASSPTSGRVGEQF | TRBV5-6 | - | TRBJ2-1 | TRBD2 | 13
ASSQTGVTDTQY | TRBV11-3 | - | TRBJ2-3 | TRBD1 | 12
ASSPSQGSNEKLF | TRBV4-1 | - | TRBJ1-4 | TRBD1 | 13
ASSLLAGGYNEQF | TRBV7-2 | - | TRBJ2-1 | TRBD2 | 13
ATAENTDTQY | TRBV24-1 | once | TRBJ2-3 | - | 10
ASSKGQHYSGANVLT | TRBV21-1 | few | TRBJ2-6 | - | 15
ASRGQGRDQPQH | TRBV6-6 | - | TRBJ1-5 | - | 12
ASSIINVSGANVLT | TRBV19 | - | TRBJ2-6 | - | 14
ASRPGVYTDTQY | TRBV28 | once | TRBJ2-3 | - | 12
ASSPPEGRNTIY | TRBV9 | - | TRBJ1-3 | - | 12
SVLVGSSGANVLT | TRBV29-1 | - | TRBJ2-6 | - | 13
ASSYSVRGSSYEQY | TRBV6-2/TRBV6-3 | once | TRBJ2-7 | - | 14
ASSSTRQGGNEQF | TRBV7-6 | - | TRBJ2-1 | - | 13